Presented here are 20 T cell receptor beta chains from one specimen sequenced in a study of regulatory T cells in long-lasting Graves disease. In building TCR beta libraries, iRepertoire HTBI primers were used together with Arm-PCR of CDR3 regions. MiXCR, applied by TCRdb to the multiplex PCR reads, yields one record per CDR3 protein. The sample holds almost 450,000 distinct CDR3 sequences, around 17% seen once. Time point: newly diagnosed GD, antithyroid drugs for less than 3 months. From PBMCs, RNA was extracted and then used to make the TCR library. The data also belong to a second study, concerning T cells in Graves' hyperthyroidism and ophthalmopathy.

Sequencing used peripheral blood mononuclear cells (PBMCs), obtained at new diagnosis, from a patient treated with antithyroid drugs. Source of these receptors: a woman aged 25 to 45 with Graves disease.

This chain connects TRBV20-1 to TRBJ2-7; 14 bases agree with TRBD2. This CDR3 has 17 residues. V dropped 0 bases and J dropped 5; count of bases not matched to a gene: 9. Germline V gene data show CDR1 as DFQATT and CDR2 as SNEGSKA (reference sequence). CDR3 bases: TGCAGTGCTAGAGATAGACTAGCGGGAGGGCCAGGAGACGAGCAGTACTTC. It yields the protein CSARDRLAGGPGDEQYF.

This clonotype was detected ten times or more. The genes are TRBV6-5 and TRBJ2-7; the D gene is possibly TRBD2 (5 bases). Germline CDR1 reads MNHEY; CDR2 reads SVGAGI. The CDR3 spans 15 residues. Trimming removed 2 bases from V and 2 bases from J, with 13 bases in between. As DNA, the CDR3 is TGTGCCAGCAGTTACCCGGGGAGTAGGACCTACGAGCAGTACTTC. Translated, it gives CASSYPGSRTYEQYF.

About this clonotype: A junction boundary mismatches the germline segment, possibly from a read error. The V call is TRBV7-7, the J call TRBJ2-2; D gene ambiguous. CDR1 SSHAT and CDR2 FNYEAQ come from the germline V gene (reference sequence). The CDR3 sequence is 12 residues long. CDR3 in DNA: TGTGCTAGCAGCCCAGACCGCGGGGAGCTGTTTTTT. Translated: CASSPDRGELFF. The variable domain in full, with the rest retrieved from reference TRBV7-7 and TRBJ2-2, is GAGVSQSPRYKVTKRGQDVTLRCDPISSHATLYWYQQALGQGPEFLTYFNYEAQPDKSGLPSDRFSAERPEGSISTLTIQRTEQRDSAMYRCASSPDRGELFFGEGSRLTVL.

This clonotype came up many times. The chain links TRBV3-1 to TRBJ2-7; TRBD1 agrees at 7 bases. Germline V gene lookup returns CDR1 LGHDT and CDR2 YNNKEL (reference sequence). With 4 bases clipped from V and 6 bases from J, the junction kept 6 bases outside the gene matches. The CDR3 length is 13 residues. Here the CDR3 reads CASSPRTGGEQYF. In nucleotides, the CDR3 is TGTGCCAGCAGCCCTAGGACAGGCGGCGAGCAGTACTTC.

This clonotype was observed many times. This chain links TRBV4-1 with TRBJ2-7; D perhaps matches TRBD2 (6 bases). V shed 4 bases and J shed 0 bases, with 22 bases lying between them. CDR3 size: 18 residues. From germline, CDR1 is MGHRA and CDR2 YSYEKL. Here the CDR3 DNA reads TGCGCCAGCAGCCCACACCCCGTTACCCGGGGGAGCTCCTACGAGCAGTACTTC. Residues: CASSPHPVTRGSSYEQYF.

This clonotype has ten or more counts. V and J are TRBV2 and TRBJ2-2, with 7 bases lining up with TRBD2. This CDR3 has 15 residues. Germline CDR1 is SNHLY and CDR2 is FYNNEI. Trimming at V came to 5 bases and at J to 0 bases, leaving 3 bases not matched to a gene. CDR3 nucleotides: TGTGCCAGCAGTCCCGGGACTACGAACACCGGGGAGCTGTTTTTT. This sequence encodes CASSPGTTNTGELFF. Drawing the rest from reference TRBV2 and TRBJ2-2, the complete variable domain is EPEVTQTPSHQVTQMGQEVILRCVPISNHLYFYWYRQILGQKVEFLVSFYNNEISEKSEIFDDQFSVERPDGSNFTLKIRSTKLEDSAMYFCASSPGTTNTGELFFGEGSRLTVL.

This clonotype came up many times. The V gene is TRBV3-1, the J gene TRBJ2-1; 12 bases are a match to TRBD2. The CDR3 has 17 amino acids. V shed 0 bases and J 6 bases; nucleotides not matched to a gene: 6. Germline V gives CDR1 LGHDT, CDR2 YNNKEL (reference sequence). CDR3 DNA sequence: TGTGCCAGCAGCCAAGATTCAGTGACTAGCGGGAGCAATGAGCAGTTCTTC. It specifies CASSQDSVTSGSNEQFF.

This clonotype has a count of ten or more. The rearrangement joins TRBV6-5 to TRBJ1-2; 9 bases align to TRBD1. CDR1 MNHEY and CDR2 SVGAGI come from the germline V gene. The V gene end was trimmed by 4 bases and the J gene end by 13 bases; junction bases not matched to a gene: 10. This CDR3 has 13 amino acids. The CDR3: CASSSNPRDRATF. The CDR3 coding sequence is TGTGCCAGCAGTTCCAATCCCCGGGACAGGGCCACCTTC.

This clonotype has at least ten counts. The chain carries TRBV9 and TRBJ1-5; no clear D gene. Germline assignment: CDR1 SGDLS and CDR2 YYNGEE. The V end lost 9 bases, the J end lost 0 bases, and 16 bases lay between the germline ends. The CDR3 has 15 residues. In DNA, the CDR3 is TGTGCCACCTCCGAGCACGAATATAGCAATCAGCCCCAGCATTTT. As protein: CATSEHEYSNQPQHF. The full variable domain, its missing parts supplied by reference TRBV9 and TRBJ1-5, is DSGVTQTPKHLITATGQRVTLRCSPRSGDLSVYWYQQSLDQGLQFLIQYYNGEERAKGNILERFSAQQFPDLHSELNLSSLELGDSALYFCATSEHEYSNQPQHFGDGTRLSIL.

This clonotype was detected ten times or more. As DNA, the CDR3 is TGTGCCAGCAGAGGGGAGTCCTTCTCCTACAATGAGCAGTTCTTC. Translated: CASRGESFSYNEQFF. The chain uses TRBV28 and TRBJ2-1; D assignment may be TRBD1 or TRBD2 (5 bases each). The V gene's germline CDR1 is MDHEN and CDR2 SYDVKM. This CDR3 is built from 15 residues. The ends were cut back, 6 bases at V and 0 bases at J, with 12 bases in the middle.

CDR3 in amino acids: CASSVAAGPYEQYF. DNA for the CDR3: TGTGCCAGCAGCGTAGCGGCGGGGCCCTACGAGCAGTACTTC. The chain combines TRBV9 with TRBJ2-7; a possible D gene is TRBD2 (6 bases). CDR1 and CDR2 (germline): SGDLS, YYNGEE. This CDR3 has 14 amino acids. Trimming shortened V by 0 bases and J by 2 bases, and 9 bases separated the two germline ends.

This clonotype has ten or more counts. J is TRBJ2-7 and V is TRBV18; D gene unclear. Trimming cost V 6 bases and J 5 bases, with 20 bases left between them. The CDR3 sequence is 15 residues long. Germline V gene data show CDR1 as KGHSH and CDR2 as LQKENI. The CDR3 nucleotides are TGTGCCAGCTCCCCAGGATCTGATAGCCCCAACGAGCAGTACTTC. Protein: CASSPGSDSPNEQYF.

This clonotype came up a few times. The V gene is TRBV6-2 or TRBV6-3, the J gene TRBJ2-7; D possibly uses TRBD1 or TRBD2 (6 bases each). Trimming took 7 bases from V and 2 from J, leaving 18 bases between them. Germline assignment: CDR1 MNHEY and CDR2 SVGEGT. The CDR3 has 15 amino acids. Here the CDR3 reads CASNSPGAPAYEQYF. DNA of the CDR3: TGTGCCAGCAACAGCCCGGGGGCCCCTGCCTACGAGCAGTACTTC.

A few counts support this clonotype. The chain employs TRBV15 and TRBJ2-1; D is uncertain. V was shortened by 1 base and J by 3 bases, with 7 bases between the two germline ends. The CDR3 contains 14 residues. Germline V lookup: CDR1 LNHNV, CDR2 YYDKDF (reference sequence). CDR3 in amino acids: CATSRGKGYNEQFF. The CDR3 nucleotides are TGTGCCACCAGCAGAGGAAAGGGCTACAATGAGCAGTTCTTC.

This clonotype was observed many times. The chain links TRBV28 to TRBJ2-7; D may match TRBD1 or TRBD2 (5 bases each). This CDR3 region has 14 residues. The ends were cut back, 6 bases at V and 3 bases at J, with 15 bases in the middle. Germline V gene sequence: CDR1 MDHEN, CDR2 SYDVKM. In nucleotides, the CDR3 is TGTGCCAGCAGCCCCCCGGGACGGATCTACGAGCAGTACTTC. Translating it yields CASSPPGRIYEQYF.

In regard to this clonotype: A read error may be the cause here, since a much bigger clone is one base away. The rearrangement links TRBV7-9 to TRBJ1-1; D is unresolved. The CDR3 runs 13 residues. The V end was cut by 5 bases, the J end by 10 bases, with 17 bases between. Germline CDR1 and CDR2: SEHNR and FQNEAQ (reference sequence). CDR3 DNA: TGTGCCAGCAGCCGGCCGTCGACGGTTGGAGCTTTCTTT. Translation gives CASSRPSTVGAFF.

This clonotype was detected many times. CDR3 loop: CASSFDRAANGYTF. The CDR3 bases are TGTGCCAGCAGCTTCGACAGGGCGGCGAATGGCTACACCTTC. The chain couples TRBV7-2 to TRBJ1-2; 7 bases agree with TRBD1. Germline V gives CDR1 SGHTA, CDR2 FQGNSA. The V segment lost 3 bases and the J segment 6 bases; nucleotides outside the gene matches: 7. The CDR3 totals 14 residues.

This clonotype has just a few counts. A much larger clone is a single base away; this may be a read error. The rearrangement uses TRBV12-3 or TRBV12-4 and TRBJ1-1; no definite D call. This CDR3 is 14 amino acids long. The DNA of the CDR3 is TGTGCCAGCATCCTGGGCACCACGAACACTGAAGCTTACTTT. It encodes CASILGTTNTEAYF.

This clonotype appeared many times. CDR3 loop: CASSASGQAYEQYF. The CDR3 coding sequence is TGTGCCAGCTCAGCCTCCGGACAGGCGTACGAGCAGTACTTC. The V call is TRBV18, the J call TRBJ2-7; TRBD1 matches at 7 bases. The germline V gene encodes CDR1 KGHSH and CDR2 LQKENI. Trimming took 5 bases from V and 4 from J; bases not matched to a gene: 8. This CDR3 comprises 14 residues.

This clonotype was found many times. The rearrangement uses TRBV20-1 and TRBJ2-1, with a possible D match to TRBD1 (6 bases). Per the germline V gene, CDR1 is DFQATT and CDR2 is SNEGSKA (reference sequence). With 6 bases removed from V and 5 bases from J, the gap between germline ends came to 11 bases. The CDR3 is made up of 12 amino acids. CDR3 coding DNA: TGCAGTGCCAAGGGACACCACAATGAGCAGTTCTTC. Protein product: CSAKGHHNEQFF.